The sequence of this T cell receptor beta chain was determined in a study of technical replicates of blood from a handful of donors. TCRdb keeps only in-frame clones here, not all; method: immunoSEQ multiplex PCR. The sample has more than 70,000 clones, just over 90% seen once; the top ten hold less than 0.3%. Germline CDR1 and CDR2: SGHRS and YFSETQ. This CDR3 comprises 14 residues. J lost 8 bases, V lost 0 bases, and 3 bases had no gene match. The source of this sequence is a human donor in good health. The chain employs TRBV5-1 and TRBJ1-4, with 8 bases aligning to TRBD1. Sequenced sample: T cells isolated from PBMCs. CDR3 residues: CASSLGQGSEKLFF. CDR3 in DNA: TGCGCCAGCAGCTTGGGACAGGGGAGCGAAAAACTGTTTTTT.